Listed here is a single TCR beta chain. What it binds is unknown. A much more abundant neighbour one base away suggests this may be a read error. The sample belongs to a study of tumor and adjacent non-tumor tissue in lung cancer. At the level of the study: Patients comprised 12 adenocarcinoma, a couple of squamous cell carcinoma and 1 small cell lung cancer. Overall study results and limits: Significantly higher TCR diversity was found in tumor than normal lung.

The template was RNA from unsorted bulk tissue. The normal lung tissue was taken more than 3 cm from the tumor edge. A modified ARM-PCR protocol with three rounds of nested PCR amplified TCRbeta. TCRdb independently ran MiXCR on the multiplex PCR reads; one entry per CDR3 protein. The table has about 44,000 distinct CDR3 sequences, around 64% seen once. The germline V gene encodes CDR1 ENHRY and CDR2 SYGVKD. Trimming cost V 11 bases and J 1 base; bases outside gene matches: 11. The CDR3 is 15 amino acids. The receptor was derived from a woman aged 70 to 79 with non-small cell lung cancer. Sample: distant non-tumor lung tissue. This chain connects TRBV10-3 to TRBJ2-1; the match to TRBD1 covers 7 bases. The CDR3 here is CASQQGTRSYNEQFF. The CDR3 bases are TGTGCCTCCCAACAGGGGACCAGATCCTACAATGAGCAGTTCTTC.